This T cell receptor beta chain was recorded in a study of blood T cell repertoires in COVID-19. Study context: PBMCs, B-cell-depleted T cells, or T cells were the source of the cDNA or gDNA that made up the material.

Under the authors' procedure: Amplified reference gene primers provided the basis for estimating nucleated cell counts. Clones were read by immunoSEQ multiplex PCR, and TCRdb kept only the in-frame ones, dropping some. V and J calls and clone size are those listed in that table; D and trimming were worked out from the DNA. The sample includes under 80,000 clones, around 90% of them seen just once. CDR1 and CDR2 (germline): SGHTA, FQGNSA. V trimming: 5 bases; J trimming: 3 bases; junction bases outside the gene matches: 3. The CDR3 covers 13 residues. The source of this sequence is a human donor in a cohort sampled during active COVID-19. The rearrangement links TRBV7-2 to TRBJ1-2; 7 positions match TRBD1. The sample taken for sequencing was peripheral blood. The CDR3 coding sequence is TGTGCCAGCAGCCGCACAGGGGACTATGGCTACACCTTC. This codes for CASSRTGDYGYTF.